This TCR beta chain was documented in a study of blood T cell repertoires in COVID-19. The CDR3 totals 16 residues. The V segment lost 2 bases and the J segment 10 bases; nucleotides outside the gene matches: 14. In germline, CDR1 is SGHNT, CDR2 YYREEE (reference sequence). Participant-given clinical history determined each cohort assignment. Recovery meant two consecutive negative NP/OP PCR tests, professional clearance, or resolved symptoms. Produced via immunoSEQ multiplex PCR; TCRdb's table is partial and in-frame only. This table holds 220,000 or so clones, approximately 85% found once. Sequencing was performed on PBMCs or T cells enriched from blood (not recorded which). The source of this sequence is a woman in her forties or fifties who had recovered from COVID-19. The chain combines TRBV5-4 with TRBJ2-1; 8 bases fit TRBD2. CDR3 region: CASSLGGGSSTREQFF. CDR3 nucleotides: TGTGCCAGCAGCTTAGGCGGGGGGTCGTCAACGAGGGAGCAGTTCTTC.